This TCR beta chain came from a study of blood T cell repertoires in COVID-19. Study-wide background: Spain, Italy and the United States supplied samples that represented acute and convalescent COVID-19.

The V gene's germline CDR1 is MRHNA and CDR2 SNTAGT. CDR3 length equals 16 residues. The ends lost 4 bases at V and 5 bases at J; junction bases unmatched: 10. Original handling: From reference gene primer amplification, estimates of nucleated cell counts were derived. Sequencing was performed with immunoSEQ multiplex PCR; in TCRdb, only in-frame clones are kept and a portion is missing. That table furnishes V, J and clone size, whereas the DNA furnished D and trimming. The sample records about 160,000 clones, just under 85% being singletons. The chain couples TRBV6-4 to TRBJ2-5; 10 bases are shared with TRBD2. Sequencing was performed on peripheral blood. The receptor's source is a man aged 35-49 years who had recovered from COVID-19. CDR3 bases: TGTGCCAGCAGTGGGTCCCTAGCGGGGGCGGGGGAGACCCAGTACTTC. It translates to CASSGSLAGAGETQYF.